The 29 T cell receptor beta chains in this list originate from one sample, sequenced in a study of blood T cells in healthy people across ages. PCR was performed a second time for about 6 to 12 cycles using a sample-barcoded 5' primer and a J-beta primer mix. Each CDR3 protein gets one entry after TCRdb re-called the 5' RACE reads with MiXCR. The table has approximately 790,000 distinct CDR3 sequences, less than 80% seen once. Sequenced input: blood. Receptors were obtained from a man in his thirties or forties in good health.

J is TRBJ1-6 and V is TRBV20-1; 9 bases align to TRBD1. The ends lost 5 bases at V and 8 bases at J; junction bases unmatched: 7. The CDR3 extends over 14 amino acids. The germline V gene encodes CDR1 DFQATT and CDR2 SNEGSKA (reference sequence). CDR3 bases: TGCAGTGCTGAAACGGACAGGGGAGATTCACCCCTCCACTTT. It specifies CSAETDRGDSPLHF.

DNA of the CDR3: TGCGCCAGCAGCTTTAATACAGGAATTAACACTGAAGCTTTCTTT. The encoded protein is CASSFNTGINTEAFF. The chain links TRBV5-1 to TRBJ1-1; TRBD1 might be the D (5 bases). Germline CDR1 reads SGHRS; CDR2 reads YFSETQ. The CDR3 is 15 amino acids. The germline V and J ends were trimmed by 2 bases and 2 bases, with 13 bases remaining between them.

The CDR3 DNA reads as TGTGCCAGCAGCTATGACAGGCGGATCACTGAAGCTTTCTTT. Protein product: CASSYDRRITEAFF. This rearrangement joins TRBV11-2 to TRBJ1-1; D may be TRBD1 (6 bases). Germline V gene lookup returns CDR1 SGHAT and CDR2 FQNNGV. Trimming removed 4 bases at V and 4 bases at J, with 13 bases between. CDR3 size: 14 residues.

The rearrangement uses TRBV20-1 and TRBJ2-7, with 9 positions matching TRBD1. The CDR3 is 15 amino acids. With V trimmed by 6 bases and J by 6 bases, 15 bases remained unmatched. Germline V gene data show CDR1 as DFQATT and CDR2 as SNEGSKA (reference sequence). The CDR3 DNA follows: TGCAGTGCCACAGGGGTGGGACAGGGACGGGTCGAGCAGTACTTC. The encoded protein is CSATGVGQGRVEQYF.

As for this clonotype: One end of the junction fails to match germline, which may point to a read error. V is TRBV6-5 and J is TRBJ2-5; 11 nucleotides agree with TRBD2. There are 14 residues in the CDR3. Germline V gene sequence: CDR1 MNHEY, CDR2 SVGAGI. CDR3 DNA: TGCGCCAGCAAGTACCTAGCGGGGGGTGGAGAGCGGTACTTC. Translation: CASKYLAGGGERYF.

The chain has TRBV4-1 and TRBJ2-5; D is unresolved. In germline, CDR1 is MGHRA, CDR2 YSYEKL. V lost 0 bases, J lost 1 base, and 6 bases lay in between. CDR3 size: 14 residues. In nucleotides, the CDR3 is TGCGCCAGCAGCCAAGAAATGGGCCAAGAGACCCAGTACTTC. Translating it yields CASSQEMGQETQYF.

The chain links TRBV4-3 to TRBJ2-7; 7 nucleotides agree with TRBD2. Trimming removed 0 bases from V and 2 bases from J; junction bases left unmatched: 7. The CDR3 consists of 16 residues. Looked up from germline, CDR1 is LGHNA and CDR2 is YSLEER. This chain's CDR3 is CASSQDGREGTYEQYF. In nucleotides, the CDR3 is TGCGCCAGCAGCCAAGATGGGAGGGAAGGAACCTACGAGCAGTACTTC.

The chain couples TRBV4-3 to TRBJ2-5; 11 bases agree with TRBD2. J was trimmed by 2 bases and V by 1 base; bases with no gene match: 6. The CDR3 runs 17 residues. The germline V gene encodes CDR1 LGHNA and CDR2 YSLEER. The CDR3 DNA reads TGCGCCAGCAGCCAAGGGCCCCGACTAGCGGGACAAGAGACCCAGTACTTC. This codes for CASSQGPRLAGQETQYF.

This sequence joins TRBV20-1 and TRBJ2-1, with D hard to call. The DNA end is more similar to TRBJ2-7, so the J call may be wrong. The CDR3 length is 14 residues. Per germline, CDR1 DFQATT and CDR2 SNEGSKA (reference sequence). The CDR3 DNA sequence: TGCAGTGCTCTCGGTGTGAGCTCCTACAATGAGCAGTACTTC. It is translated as CSALGVSSYNEQYF.

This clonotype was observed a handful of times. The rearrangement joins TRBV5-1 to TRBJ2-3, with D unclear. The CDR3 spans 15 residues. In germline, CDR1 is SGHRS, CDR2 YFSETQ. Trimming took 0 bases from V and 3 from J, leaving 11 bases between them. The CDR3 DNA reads TGCGCCAGCAGCTTGGCGGACCCAGAAACAGATACGCAGTATTTT. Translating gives CASSLADPETDTQYF.

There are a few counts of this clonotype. Written as DNA, the CDR3 is TGCAGTGCTAGCATTTTTCAGGGACTCAGGGTGGATACGCAGTATTTT. It codes for CSASIFQGLRVDTQYF. V and J are TRBV20-1 and TRBJ2-3; weak D call: TRBD2 (6 bases). Trimming shortened V by 3 bases and J by 6 bases, and 22 bases separated the two germline ends. Germline V gives CDR1 DFQATT, CDR2 SNEGSKA (reference sequence). The length of the CDR3 is 16 residues.

CDR3 residues: CASSQELPSEQYF. The CDR3 DNA is TGTGCCAGCAGCCAAGAACTCCCGAGCGAGCAGTACTTC. V gene TRBV14 combines with J gene TRBJ2-7; no definite D call. The germline CDR1 and CDR2 sequences are SGHDN and FVKESK. This CDR3 contains 13 residues. V lost 0 bases and J 6 bases, leaving 9 bases between the germline ends.

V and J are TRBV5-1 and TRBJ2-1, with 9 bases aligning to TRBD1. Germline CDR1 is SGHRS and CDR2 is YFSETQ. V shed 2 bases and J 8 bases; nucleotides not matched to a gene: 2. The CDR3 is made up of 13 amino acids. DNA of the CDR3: TGCGCCAGCAGCTTACAGGGGGCGGATGAGCAGTTCTTC. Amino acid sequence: CASSLQGADEQFF.

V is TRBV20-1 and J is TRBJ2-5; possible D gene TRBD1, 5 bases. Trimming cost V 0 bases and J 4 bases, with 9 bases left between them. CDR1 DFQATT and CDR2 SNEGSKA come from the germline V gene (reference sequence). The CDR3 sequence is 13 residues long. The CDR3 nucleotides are TGCAGTGCTAGAGAGGGGCCCGGAGAGACCCAGTACTTC. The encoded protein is CSAREGPGETQYF.

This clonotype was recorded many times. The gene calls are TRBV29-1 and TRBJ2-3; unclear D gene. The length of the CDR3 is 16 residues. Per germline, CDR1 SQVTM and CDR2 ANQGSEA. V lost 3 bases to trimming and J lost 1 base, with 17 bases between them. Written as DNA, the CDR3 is TGCAGCGTTGATAGTATGGGCCAGGCCGGCACAGATACGCAGTATTTT. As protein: CSVDSMGQAGTDTQYF.

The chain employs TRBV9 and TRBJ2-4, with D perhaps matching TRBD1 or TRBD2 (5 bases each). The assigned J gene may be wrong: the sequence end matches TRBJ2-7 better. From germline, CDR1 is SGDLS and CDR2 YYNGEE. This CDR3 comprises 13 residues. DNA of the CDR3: TGTGCCAGCAGCGATGGGGGAACATACGAGCAGTACTTC. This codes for CASSDGGTYEQYF.

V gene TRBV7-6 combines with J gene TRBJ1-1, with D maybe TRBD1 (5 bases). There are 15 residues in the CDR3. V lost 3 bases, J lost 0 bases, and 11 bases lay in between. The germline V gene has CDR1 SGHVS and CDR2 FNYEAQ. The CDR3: CASSLGGYVNTEAFF. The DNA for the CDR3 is TGTGCCAGCAGCTTGGGGGGGTATGTGAACACTGAAGCTTTCTTT.

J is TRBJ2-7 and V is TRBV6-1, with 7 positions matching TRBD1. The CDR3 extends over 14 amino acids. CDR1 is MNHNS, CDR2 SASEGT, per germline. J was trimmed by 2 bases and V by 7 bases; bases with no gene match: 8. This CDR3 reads CASNAAGTAYEQYF. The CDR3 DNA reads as TGTGCCAGCAACGCCGCCGGGACAGCCTACGAGCAGTACTTC.

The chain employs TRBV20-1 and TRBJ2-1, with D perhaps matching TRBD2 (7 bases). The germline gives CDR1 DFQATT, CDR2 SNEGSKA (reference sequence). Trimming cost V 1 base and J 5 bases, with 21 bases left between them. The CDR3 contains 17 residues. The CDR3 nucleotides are TGCAGTGCTAGAGTCCCCACTGGGAGGGGGGGAAACAATGAGCAGTTCTTC. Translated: CSARVPTGRGGNNEQFF.

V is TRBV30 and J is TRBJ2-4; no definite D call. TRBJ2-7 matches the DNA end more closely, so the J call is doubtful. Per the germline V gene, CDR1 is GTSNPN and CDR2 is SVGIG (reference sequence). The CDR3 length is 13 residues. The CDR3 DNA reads TGTGCCTGGAGCGGCGGAAACCTCTACGAGCAGTACTTC. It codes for CAWSGGNLYEQYF.

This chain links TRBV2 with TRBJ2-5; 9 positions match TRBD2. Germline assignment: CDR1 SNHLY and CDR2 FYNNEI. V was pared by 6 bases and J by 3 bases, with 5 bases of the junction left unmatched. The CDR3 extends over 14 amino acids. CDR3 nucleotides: TGTGCCAGCAGGCCGTCTAGCGGGGAAGAGACCCAGTACTTC. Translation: CASRPSSGEETQYF. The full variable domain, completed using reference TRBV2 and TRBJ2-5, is EPEVTQTPSHQVTQMGQEVILRCVPISNHLYFYWYRQILGQKVEFLVSFYNNEISEKSEIFDDQFSVERPDGSNFTLKIRSTKLEDSAMYFCASRPSSGEETQYFGPGTRLLVL.

This CDR3 is CASSHGTLQETQYF. In DNA, the CDR3 is TGCGCCAGCAGTCATGGGACTTTACAAGAGACCCAGTACTTC. V and J are TRBV5-1 and TRBJ2-5, with D perhaps matching TRBD2 (6 bases). The V end lost 5 bases, the J end lost 2 bases, and 13 bases lay between the germline ends. Germline values: CDR1 SGHRS, CDR2 YFSETQ. The CDR3 has 14 amino acids.

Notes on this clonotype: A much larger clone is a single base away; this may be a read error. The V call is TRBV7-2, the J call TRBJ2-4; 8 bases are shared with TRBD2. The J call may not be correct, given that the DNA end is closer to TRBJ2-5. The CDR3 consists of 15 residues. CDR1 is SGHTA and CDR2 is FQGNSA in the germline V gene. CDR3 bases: TGTGCCAGCAGCATACTAGCGGTGGGACAAGAGACCCAGTACTTC. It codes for CASSILAVGQETQYF.

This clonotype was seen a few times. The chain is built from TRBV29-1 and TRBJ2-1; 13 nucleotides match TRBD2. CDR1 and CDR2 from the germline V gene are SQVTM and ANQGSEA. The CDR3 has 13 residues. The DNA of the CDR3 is TGCAGATACGGACTAGCGGGGGACAATGAGCAGTTCTTC. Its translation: CRYGLAGDNEQFF.

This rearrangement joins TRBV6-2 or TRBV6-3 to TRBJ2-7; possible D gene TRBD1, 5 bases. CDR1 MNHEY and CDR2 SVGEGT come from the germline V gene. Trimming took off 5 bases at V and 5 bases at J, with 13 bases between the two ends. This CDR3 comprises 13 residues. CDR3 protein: CASSGAFTHEQYF. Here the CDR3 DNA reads TGTGCCAGCAGTGGGGCCTTCACCCACGAGCAGTACTTC.

The DNA for the CDR3 is TGTGCCAGCAGTTACCCCATGGGGGTAGATACGCAGTATTTT. Encoded protein: CASSYPMGVDTQYF. This chain connects TRBV6-6 to TRBJ2-3, with D perhaps being TRBD1 or TRBD2 (5 bases each). Germline loops: CDR1 MNHNY, CDR2 SVGAGI (reference sequence). The V end lost 2 bases, the J end lost 5 bases, and 11 bases lay between the germline ends. The CDR3 loop spans 14 amino acids.

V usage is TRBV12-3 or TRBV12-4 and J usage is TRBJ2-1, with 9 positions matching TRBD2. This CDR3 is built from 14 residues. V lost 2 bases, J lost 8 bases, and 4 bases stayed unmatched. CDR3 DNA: TGTGCCAGCAGTTTAAGCGCGGGGGGGCATGAGCAGTTCTTC. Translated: CASSLSAGGHEQFF.

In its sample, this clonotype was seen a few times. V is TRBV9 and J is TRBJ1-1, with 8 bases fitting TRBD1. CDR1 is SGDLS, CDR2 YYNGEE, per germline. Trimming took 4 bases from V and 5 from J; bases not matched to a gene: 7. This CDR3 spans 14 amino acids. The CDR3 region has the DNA TGTGCCAGCAGCATGCGGGACAGGTCGACTGAAGCTTTCTTT. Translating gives CASSMRDRSTEAFF.

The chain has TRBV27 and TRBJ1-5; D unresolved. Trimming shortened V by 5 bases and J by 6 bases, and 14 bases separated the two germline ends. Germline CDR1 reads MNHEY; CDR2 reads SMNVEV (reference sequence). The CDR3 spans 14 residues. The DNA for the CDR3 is TGTGCCAGCAGTCTTCGAGCTCTAGGTCAGCCCCAGCATTTT. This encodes CASSLRALGQPQHF.